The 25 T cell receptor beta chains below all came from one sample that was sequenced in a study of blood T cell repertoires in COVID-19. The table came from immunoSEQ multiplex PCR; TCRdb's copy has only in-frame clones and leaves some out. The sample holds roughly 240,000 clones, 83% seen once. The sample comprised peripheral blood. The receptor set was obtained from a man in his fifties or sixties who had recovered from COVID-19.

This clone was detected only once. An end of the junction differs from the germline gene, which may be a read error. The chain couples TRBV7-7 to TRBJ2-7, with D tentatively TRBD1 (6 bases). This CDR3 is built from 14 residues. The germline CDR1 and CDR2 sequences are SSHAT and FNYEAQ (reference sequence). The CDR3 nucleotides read TGTGCTAGCAGCCATGCCCCAGGGGTCCACGAGCAGTACTTC. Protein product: CASSHAPGVHEQYF.

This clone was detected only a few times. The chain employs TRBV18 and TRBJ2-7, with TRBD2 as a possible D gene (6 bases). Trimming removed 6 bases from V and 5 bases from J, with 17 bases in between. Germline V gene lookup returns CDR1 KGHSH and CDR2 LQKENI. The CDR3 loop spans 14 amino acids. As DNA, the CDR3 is TGTGCCAGCTCCGCGGGACTTCCAATCGACGAGCAGTACTTC. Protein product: CASSAGLPIDEQYF.

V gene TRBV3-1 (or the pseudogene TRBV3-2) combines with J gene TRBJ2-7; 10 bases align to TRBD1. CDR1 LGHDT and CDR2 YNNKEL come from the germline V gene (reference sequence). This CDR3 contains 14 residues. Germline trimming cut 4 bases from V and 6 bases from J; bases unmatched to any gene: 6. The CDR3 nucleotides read TGTGCCAGCAGCCGGAGACAGGGGGCGGCCGAGCAGTACTTC. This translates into CASSRRQGAAEQYF.

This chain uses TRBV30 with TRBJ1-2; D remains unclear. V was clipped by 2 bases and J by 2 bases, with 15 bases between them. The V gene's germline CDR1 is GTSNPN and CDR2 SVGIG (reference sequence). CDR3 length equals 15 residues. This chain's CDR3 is CAWSTDESGNYGYTF. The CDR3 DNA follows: TGTGCCTGGAGTACCGACGAGTCGGGAAACTATGGCTACACCTTC.

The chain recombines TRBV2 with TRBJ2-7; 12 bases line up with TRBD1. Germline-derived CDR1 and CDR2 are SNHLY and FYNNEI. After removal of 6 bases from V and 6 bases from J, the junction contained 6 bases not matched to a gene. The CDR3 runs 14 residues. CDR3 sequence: CASRGTGGFLEQYF. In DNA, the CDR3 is TGTGCCAGCAGAGGGACAGGGGGCTTTCTCGAGCAGTACTTC.

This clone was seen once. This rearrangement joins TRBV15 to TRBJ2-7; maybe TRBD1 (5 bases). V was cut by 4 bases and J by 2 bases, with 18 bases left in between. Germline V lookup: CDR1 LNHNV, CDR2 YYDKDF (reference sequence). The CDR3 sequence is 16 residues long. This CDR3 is CATSTRNRISPYEQYF. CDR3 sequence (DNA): TGTGCCACCAGCACCCGAAACAGGATTTCTCCCTACGAGCAGTACTTC.

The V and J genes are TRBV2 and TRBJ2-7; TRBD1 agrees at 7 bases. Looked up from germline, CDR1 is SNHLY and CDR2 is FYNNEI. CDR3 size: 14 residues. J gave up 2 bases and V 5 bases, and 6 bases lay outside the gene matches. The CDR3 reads CASSSEQGPYEQYF. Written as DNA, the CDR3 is TGTGCCAGCAGTTCAGAACAGGGGCCCTACGAGCAGTACTTC. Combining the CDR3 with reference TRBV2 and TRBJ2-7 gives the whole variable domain EPEVTQTPSHQVTQMGQEVILRCVPISNHLYFYWYRQILGQKVEFLVSFYNNEISEKSEIFDDQFSVERPDGSNFTLKIRSTKLEDSAMYFCASSSEQGPYEQYFGPGTRLTVT.

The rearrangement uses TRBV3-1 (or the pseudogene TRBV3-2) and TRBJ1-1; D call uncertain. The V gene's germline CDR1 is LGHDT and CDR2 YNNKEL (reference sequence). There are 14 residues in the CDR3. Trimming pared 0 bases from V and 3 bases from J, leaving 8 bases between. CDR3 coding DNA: TGTGCCAGCAGCCAAGATCTTATCGACACTGAAGCTTTCTTT. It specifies CASSQDLIDTEAFF.

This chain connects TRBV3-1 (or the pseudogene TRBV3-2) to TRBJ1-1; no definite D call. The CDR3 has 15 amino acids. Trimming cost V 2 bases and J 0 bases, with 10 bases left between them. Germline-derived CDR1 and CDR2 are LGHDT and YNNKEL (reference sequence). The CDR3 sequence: CASSQSGGMNTEAFF. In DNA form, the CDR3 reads TGTGCCAGCAGCCAATCGGGAGGAATGAACACTGAAGCTTTCTTT.

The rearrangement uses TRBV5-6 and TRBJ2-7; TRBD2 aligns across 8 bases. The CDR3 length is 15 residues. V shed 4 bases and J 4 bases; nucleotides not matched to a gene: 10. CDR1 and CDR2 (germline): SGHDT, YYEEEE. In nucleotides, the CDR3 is TGTGCCAGCAGCCCGCACCTGGGCGGGGGGTACGAGCAGTACTTC. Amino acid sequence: CASSPHLGGGYEQYF.

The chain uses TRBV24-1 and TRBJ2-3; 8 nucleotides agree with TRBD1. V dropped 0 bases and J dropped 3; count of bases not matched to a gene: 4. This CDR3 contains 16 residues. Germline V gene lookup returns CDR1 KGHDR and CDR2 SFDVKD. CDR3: CATSDLEQGATDTQYF. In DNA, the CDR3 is TGTGCCACCAGTGATTTGGAGCAGGGGGCAACAGATACGCAGTATTTT.

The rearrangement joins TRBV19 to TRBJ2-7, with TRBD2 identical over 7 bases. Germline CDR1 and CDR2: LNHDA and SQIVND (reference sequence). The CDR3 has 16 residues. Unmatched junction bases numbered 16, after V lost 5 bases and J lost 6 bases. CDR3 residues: CASSAGGGLASSEQYF. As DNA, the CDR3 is TGTGCCAGTAGTGCTGGGGGAGGGCTAGCGTCATCCGAGCAGTACTTC.

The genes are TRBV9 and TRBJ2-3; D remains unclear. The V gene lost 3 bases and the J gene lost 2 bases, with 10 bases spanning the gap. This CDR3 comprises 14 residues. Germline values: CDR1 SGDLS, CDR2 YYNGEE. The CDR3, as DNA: TGTGCCAGCAGCGCCCGACTCTACACAGATACGCAGTATTTT. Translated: CASSARLYTDTQYF.

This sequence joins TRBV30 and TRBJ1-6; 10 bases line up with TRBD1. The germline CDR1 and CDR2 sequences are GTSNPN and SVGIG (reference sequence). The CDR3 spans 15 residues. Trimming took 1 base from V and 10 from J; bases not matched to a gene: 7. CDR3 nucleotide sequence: TGTGCCTGGAGTGAAGACAGGGGGCGCGAATCACCCCTCCACTTT. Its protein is CAWSEDRGRESPLHF.

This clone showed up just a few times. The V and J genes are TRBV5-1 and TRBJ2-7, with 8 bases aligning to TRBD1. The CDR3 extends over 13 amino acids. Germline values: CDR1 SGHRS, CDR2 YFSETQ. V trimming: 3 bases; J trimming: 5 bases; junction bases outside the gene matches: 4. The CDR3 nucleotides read TGCGCCAGCAGCTCAGGACAGGGAAACGAGCAGTACTTC. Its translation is CASSSGQGNEQYF.

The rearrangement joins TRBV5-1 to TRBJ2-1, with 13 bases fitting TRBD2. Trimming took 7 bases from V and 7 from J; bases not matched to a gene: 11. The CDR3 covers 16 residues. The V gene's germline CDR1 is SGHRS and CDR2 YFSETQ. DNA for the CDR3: TGCGCCAGCTACCCCGGGACTAGCGGGAAGCGGAATGAGCAGTTCTTC. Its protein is CASYPGTSGKRNEQFF.

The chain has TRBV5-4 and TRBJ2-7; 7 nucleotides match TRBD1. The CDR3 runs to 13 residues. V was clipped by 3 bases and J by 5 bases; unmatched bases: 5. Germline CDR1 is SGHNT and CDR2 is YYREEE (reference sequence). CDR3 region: CASSYPGQNEQYF. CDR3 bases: TGTGCCAGCAGCTATCCGGGACAGAACGAGCAGTACTTC.

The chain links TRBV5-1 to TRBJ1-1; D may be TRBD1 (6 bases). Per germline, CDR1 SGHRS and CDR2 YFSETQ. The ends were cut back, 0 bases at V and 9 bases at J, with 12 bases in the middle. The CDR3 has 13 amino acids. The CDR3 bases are TGCGCCAGCAGCTTGGTTCCAGGGGATAAAGCTTTCTTT. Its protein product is CASSLVPGDKAFF.

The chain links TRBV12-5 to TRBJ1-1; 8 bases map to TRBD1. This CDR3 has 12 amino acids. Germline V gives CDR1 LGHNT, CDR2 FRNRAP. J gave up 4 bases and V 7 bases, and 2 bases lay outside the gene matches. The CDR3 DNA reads TGTGCTAGTGATCAGGGGGCCACTGAAGCTTTCTTT. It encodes CASDQGATEAFF.

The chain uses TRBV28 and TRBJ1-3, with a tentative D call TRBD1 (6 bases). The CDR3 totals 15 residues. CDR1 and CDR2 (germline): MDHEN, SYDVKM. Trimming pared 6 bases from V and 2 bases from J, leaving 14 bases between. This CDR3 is CASSRDQGTGNTIYF. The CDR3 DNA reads TGTGCCAGCAGCCGAGATCAGGGGACTGGAAACACCATATATTTT.

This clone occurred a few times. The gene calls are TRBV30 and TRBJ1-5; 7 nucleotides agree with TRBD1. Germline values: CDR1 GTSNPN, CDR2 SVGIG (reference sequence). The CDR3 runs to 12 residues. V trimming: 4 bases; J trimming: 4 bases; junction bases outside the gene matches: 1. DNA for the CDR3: TGTGCCTGGAAACAGGGGAATCAGCCCCAGCATTTT. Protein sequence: CAWKQGNQPQHF. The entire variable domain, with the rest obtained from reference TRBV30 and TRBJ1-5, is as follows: SQTIHQWPATLVQPVGSPLSLECTVEGTSNPNLYWYRQAAGRGLQLLFYSVGIGQISSEVPQNLSASRPQDRQFILSSKKLLLSDSGFYLCAWKQGNQPQHFGDGTRLSIL.

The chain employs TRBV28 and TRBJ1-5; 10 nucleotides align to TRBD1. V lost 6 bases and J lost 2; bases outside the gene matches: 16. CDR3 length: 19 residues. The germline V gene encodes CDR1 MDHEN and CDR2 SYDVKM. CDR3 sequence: CASRPTRTGGRPGNQPQHF. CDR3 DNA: TGTGCCAGCAGACCTACTCGGACAGGGGGGCGGCCAGGCAATCAGCCCCAGCATTTT.

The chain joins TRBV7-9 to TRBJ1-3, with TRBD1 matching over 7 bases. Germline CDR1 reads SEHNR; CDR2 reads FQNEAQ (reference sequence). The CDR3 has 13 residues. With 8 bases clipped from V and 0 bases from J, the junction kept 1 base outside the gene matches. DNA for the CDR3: TGTGCCAGCGGGACAGTCTCTGGAAACACCATATATTTT. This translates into CASGTVSGNTIYF.

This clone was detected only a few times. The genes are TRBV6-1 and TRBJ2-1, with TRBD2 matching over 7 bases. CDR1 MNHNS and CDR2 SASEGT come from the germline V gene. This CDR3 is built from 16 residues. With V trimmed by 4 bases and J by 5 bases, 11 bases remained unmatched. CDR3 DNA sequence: TGTGCCAGCAGTGGACGGAAGACTAGCAAGGACAATGAGCAGTTCTTC. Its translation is CASSGRKTSKDNEQFF.

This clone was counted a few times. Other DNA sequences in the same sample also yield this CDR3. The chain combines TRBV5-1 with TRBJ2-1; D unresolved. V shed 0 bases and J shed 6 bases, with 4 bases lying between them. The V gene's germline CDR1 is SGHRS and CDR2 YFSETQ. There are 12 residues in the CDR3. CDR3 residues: CASSLVLNEQFF. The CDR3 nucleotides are TGCGCCAGCAGCTTGGTCCTCAATGAGCAGTTCTTC.